This T cell receptor beta chain was obtained from a study of blood T cell repertoires in COVID-19. Measured with immunoSEQ multiplex PCR; TCRdb has only the in-frame clones, and not every one. The sample comprises roughly 190,000 clones, 65% to 85% of which are singletons, and 2.5% to 3.5% rests with the top ten. The germline V gene has CDR1 SGHVS and CDR2 FNYEAQ. V lost 5 bases, J lost 1 base, and 6 bases stayed unmatched. The CDR3 contains 15 residues. The sequence derives from a woman under 40 who had recovered from COVID-19. Sequencing was done on a sample of PBMCs or T cells enriched from blood (not recorded which). The rearrangement uses TRBV7-6 and TRBJ2-3; 7 nucleotides match TRBD2. Here the CDR3 DNA reads TGTGCCAGCAGCCGCGGACTAGTTGGCACAGATACGCAGTATTTT. Translation gives CASSRGLVGTDTQYF.